Sequencing of this T cell receptor (beta chain) was carried out in a study of post-analysis software for immune sequencing data. Across the whole study: The cohort encompassed relapsing-remitting, secondary progressive and progressive-relapsing multiple sclerosis disease courses.

As regards this clonotype: Its antigen remains unknown.

Study-wide findings and caveats: Strong co-clustering by F measure was seen for same-batch samples. Patients with multiple sclerosis recorded significantly lower normalized Chao1 diversity than controls, the study found. Higher frequency in patients than in controls was seen for about five TRBV segments, with TRBV5-6, TRBV5-1 and TRBV20-1 among them.

The TCR beta cDNA libraries carried unique molecular identifiers. Input of about 1 to 11 million T cells yielded a few hundred thousand cDNA molecules. TCRdb itself ran the PCR reads through MiXCR, one entry per CDR3 protein. Of more than 450,000 distinct CDR3 sequences detected, around 40% appear once; the ten largest clones hold about 1.8%. V was cut by 5 bases and J by 3 bases, with 22 bases left in between. This CDR3 is built from 18 residues. Germline V gives CDR1 SEHNR, CDR2 FQNEAQ (reference sequence). This chain connects TRBV7-9 to TRBJ1-4, with a weak D call TRBD1 (5 bases). Sequencing was done on a sample of blood. The source is a girl aged 10-17 years with multiple sclerosis. CDR3 bases: TGTGCCAGCAGCACCCGTATGGAACCGGGGGGTTCTAATGAAAAACTGTTTTTT. This translates into CASSTRMEPGGSNEKLFF.